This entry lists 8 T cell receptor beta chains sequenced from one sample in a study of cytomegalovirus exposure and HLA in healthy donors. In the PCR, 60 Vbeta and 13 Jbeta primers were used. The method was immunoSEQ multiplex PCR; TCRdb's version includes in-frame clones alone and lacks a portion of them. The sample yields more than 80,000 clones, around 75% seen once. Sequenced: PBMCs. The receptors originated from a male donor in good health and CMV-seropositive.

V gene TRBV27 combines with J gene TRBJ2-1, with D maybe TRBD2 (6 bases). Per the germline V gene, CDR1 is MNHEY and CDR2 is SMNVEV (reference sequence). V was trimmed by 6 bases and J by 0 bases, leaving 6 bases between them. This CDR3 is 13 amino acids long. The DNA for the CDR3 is TGTGCCAGCAGGGAGGGCTCCTACAATGAGCAGTTCTTC. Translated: CASREGSYNEQFF.

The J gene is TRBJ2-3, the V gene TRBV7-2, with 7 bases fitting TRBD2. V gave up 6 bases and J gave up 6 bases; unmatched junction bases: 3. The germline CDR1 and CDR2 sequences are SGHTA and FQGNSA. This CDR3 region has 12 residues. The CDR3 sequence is CASRRGSDTQYF. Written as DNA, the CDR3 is TGTGCCAGCAGGCGGGGGTCCGATACGCAGTATTTT.

The CDR3, as DNA: TGTGCCAGCTGTGGCAATAGCAATCAGCCCCAGCATTTT. This gives the protein CASCGNSNQPQHF. This chain joins TRBV28 and TRBJ1-5; D not certain. The CDR3 has 13 amino acids. Deletions cut 8 bases from V and 0 bases from J, with 8 bases between. Germline CDR1 reads MDHEN; CDR2 reads SYDVKM.

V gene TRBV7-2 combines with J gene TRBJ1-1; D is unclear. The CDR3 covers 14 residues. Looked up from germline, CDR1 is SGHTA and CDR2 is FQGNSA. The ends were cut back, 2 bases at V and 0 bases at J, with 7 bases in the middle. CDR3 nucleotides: TGTGCCAGCAGCTTATTATCTGTGAACACTGAAGCTTTCTTT. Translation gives CASSLLSVNTEAFF.

The CDR3 region has the DNA TGTGCCAGCAGTTTATCCAGGTATAGCAATCAGCCCCAGCATTTT. Residues: CASSLSRYSNQPQHF. This chain links TRBV6-5 with TRBJ1-5, with D unclear. The V end lost 4 bases, the J end lost 0 bases, and 10 bases lay between the germline ends. This CDR3 contains 15 residues. CDR1 MNHEY and CDR2 SVGAGI come from the germline V gene.

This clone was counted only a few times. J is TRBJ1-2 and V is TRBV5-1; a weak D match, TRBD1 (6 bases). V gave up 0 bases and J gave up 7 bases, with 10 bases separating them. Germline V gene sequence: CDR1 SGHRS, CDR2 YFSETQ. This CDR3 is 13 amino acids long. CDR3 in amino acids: CASSLEGVAGYTF. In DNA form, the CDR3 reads TGCGCCAGCAGCTTGGAGGGGGTAGCTGGCTACACCTTC.

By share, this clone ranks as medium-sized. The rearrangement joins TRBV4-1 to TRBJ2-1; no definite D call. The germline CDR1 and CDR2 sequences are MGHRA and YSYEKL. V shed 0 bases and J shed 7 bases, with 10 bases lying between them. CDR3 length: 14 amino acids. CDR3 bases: TGCGCCAGCAGCCAAGATCGGGTCCTTAATGAGCAGTTCTTC. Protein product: CASSQDRVLNEQFF.

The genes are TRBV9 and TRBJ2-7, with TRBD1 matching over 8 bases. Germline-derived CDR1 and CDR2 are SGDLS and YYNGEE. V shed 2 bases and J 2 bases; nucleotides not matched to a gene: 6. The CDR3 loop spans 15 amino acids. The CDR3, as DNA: TGTGCCAGCAGCGTCCAGGGGGCCCAAACCTACGAGCAGTACTTC. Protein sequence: CASSVQGAQTYEQYF.